The 20 T cell receptor beta chains given below trace back to one sample, sequenced in a study of PD-1 blockade in classical Hodgkin lymphoma. Measured with immunoSEQ multiplex PCR; TCRdb has only the in-frame clones, and not every one. The sample carries 15,000 to 20,000 clones, around 74% recorded once. Indicated time point: cycle 4 day 1 (C4D1), after more than 5 weeks of nivolumab. No patient escaped relapse after autologous stem cell transplantation, and brentuximab vedotin exposure varied. Isolation of CD4+ T cells from thawed PBMCs was performed by magnetic negative selection. This sample comprised CD4+ T cells from blood, obtained before the fourth cycle of nivolumab. All receptors derive from a human donor with classical Hodgkin lymphoma.

The rearrangement joins TRBV25-1 to TRBJ2-5, with 9 bases fitting TRBD2. The CDR3 sequence is 18 residues long. Per the germline V gene, CDR1 is MGHDK and CDR2 is SYGVNS. With V trimmed by 1 base and J by 2 bases, 11 bases remained unmatched. CDR3 loop: CASSEFGGGRAVQETQYF. CDR3 sequence (DNA): TGTGCCAGCAGTGAATTTGGAGGCGGGAGGGCCGTACAAGAGACCCAGTACTTC.

The chain employs TRBV30 and TRBJ2-7; 9 positions agree with TRBD2. This CDR3 region has 15 residues. In germline, CDR1 is GTSNPN, CDR2 SVGIG (reference sequence). Unmatched junction bases numbered 7, after V lost 0 bases and J lost 4 bases. The CDR3 region has the DNA TGTGCCTGGAGTGTAGGGACTAGCTTTATTTACGAGCAGTACTTC. It specifies CAWSVGTSFIYEQYF.

This sequence joins TRBV18 and TRBJ2-2; D is unclear. Between the trimmed V and J ends, which lost 3 bases and 6 bases, there was a span of 8 bases. The CDR3 spans 13 residues. Germline loops: CDR1 KGHSH, CDR2 LQKENI. Here the CDR3 DNA reads TGTGCCAGCTCACCCTCGACCCCCGGGGAGCTGTTTTTT. Amino acids: CASSPSTPGELFF.

V usage is TRBV19 and J usage is TRBJ2-7, with TRBD2 matching 11 bases. V shed 8 bases, J shed 0 bases, and the junction held 15 bases outside the gene matches. This CDR3 is 18 amino acids long. In germline, CDR1 is LNHDA, CDR2 SQIVND (reference sequence). The CDR3 sequence: CASSIVAGGPGGSYEQYF. The CDR3, as DNA: TGTGCCAGTTCCATAGTAGCGGGAGGGCCGGGGGGCTCCTACGAGCAGTACTTC.

V and J are TRBV5-6 and TRBJ1-5, with D unresolved. The CDR3 runs 15 residues. Between the trimmed V and J ends, which lost 2 bases and 2 bases, there was a span of 11 bases. In germline, CDR1 is SGHDT, CDR2 YYEEEE. The CDR3: CASSLEPGGNQPQHF. For the CDR3, the DNA is TGTGCCAGCAGCTTAGAACCCGGAGGCAATCAGCCCCAGCATTTT. Looking up the rest from reference TRBV5-6 and TRBJ1-5 gives the full variable domain: DAGVTQSPTHLIKTRGQQVTLRCSPKSGHDTVSWYQQALGQGPQFIFQYYEEEERQRGNFPDRFSGHQFPNYSSELNVNALLLGDSALYLCASSLEPGGNQPQHFGDGTRLSIL.

This clone is a singleton in its sample. The V call is TRBV6-5, the J call TRBJ2-2; 8 bases line up with TRBD1. With V trimmed by 2 bases and J by 7 bases, 3 bases remained unmatched. The germline CDR1 and CDR2 sequences are MNHEY and SVGAGI. The CDR3 consists of 14 residues. This chain's CDR3 is CASSYRTGYGELFF. CDR3 DNA: TGTGCCAGCAGTTACAGGACAGGGTACGGGGAGCTGTTTTTT.

The chain uses TRBV18 and TRBJ2-5; 10 positions match TRBD1. The CDR3 sequence is 15 residues long. Looked up from germline, CDR1 is KGHSH and CDR2 is LQKENI. Losses at the gene ends were 6 bases for V and 3 bases for J; bases not matched to a gene: 7. In DNA, the CDR3 is TGTGCCAGCTCCCGGTTGACAGGGGGCGAAGAGACCCAGTACTTC. Its translation is CASSRLTGGEETQYF. The full variable domain, its missing parts supplied by reference TRBV18 and TRBJ2-5, is NAGVMQNPRHLVRRRGQEARLRCSPMKGHSHVYWYRQLPEEGLKFMVYLQKENIIDESGMPKERFSAEFPKEGPSILRIQQVVRGDSAAYFCASSRLTGGEETQYFGPGTRLLVL.

This clone has a handful of counts. This chain links TRBV7-2 with TRBJ1-2; 8 nucleotides agree with TRBD1. Trimming removed 5 bases from V and 2 bases from J; junction bases left unmatched: 4. CDR1 and CDR2 from the germline V gene are SGHTA and FQGNSA. CDR3 length: 14 amino acids. CDR3 residues: CASSKGQENYGYTF. The CDR3 DNA sequence: TGTGCCAGCAGCAAGGGACAGGAGAACTATGGCTACACCTTC. The whole variable domain, filled in from reference TRBV7-2 and TRBJ1-2, reads GAGVSQSPSNKVTEKGKDVELRCDPISGHTALYWYRQSLGQGLEFLIYFQGNSAPDKSGLPSDRFSAERTGGSVSTLTIQRTQQEDSAVYLCASSKGQENYGYTFGSGTRLTVV.

The chain is built from TRBV28 and TRBJ2-2; no definite D call. This CDR3 has 14 residues. Per the germline V gene, CDR1 is MDHEN and CDR2 is SYDVKM. V was cut by 6 bases and J by 6 bases, with 14 bases left in between. CDR3 sequence (DNA): TGTGCCAGCAGGCCTCCCCGGGTCGCCGGGGAGCTGTTTTTT. As protein: CASRPPRVAGELFF.

This rearrangement joins TRBV7-9 to TRBJ1-2, with D possibly TRBD1 on 5 matching bases. V was cut by 6 bases and J by 4 bases, with 21 bases left in between. CDR1 SEHNR and CDR2 FQNEAQ come from the germline V gene (reference sequence). The CDR3 covers 16 residues. Here the CDR3 reads CASSYYPGTALYGYTF. CDR3 sequence (DNA): TGTGCCAGCAGTTACTACCCCGGGACGGCCCTCTATGGCTACACCTTC.

V is TRBV2 and J is TRBJ2-5; TRBD1 agrees at 8 bases. Germline CDR1 is SNHLY and CDR2 is FYNNEI. The CDR3 is made up of 14 amino acids. Trimming removed 6 bases from V and 5 bases from J; junction bases left unmatched: 8. CDR3 nucleotides: TGTGCCAGCAGCCGAGACAGGGGAAGGGAGACCCAGTACTTC. It is translated as CASSRDRGRETQYF. Supplemented by reference TRBV2 and TRBJ2-5, the full variable domain reads EPEVTQTPSHQVTQMGQEVILRCVPISNHLYFYWYRQILGQKVEFLVSFYNNEISEKSEIFDDQFSVERPDGSNFTLKIRSTKLEDSAMYFCASSRDRGRETQYFGPGTRLLVL.

This clone is a singleton in its sample. The chain joins TRBV25-1 to TRBJ1-2; 9 bases match TRBD1. Germline trimming cut 4 bases from V and 7 bases from J; bases unmatched to any gene: 7. The V gene's germline CDR1 is MGHDK and CDR2 SYGVNS. There are 14 residues in the CDR3. The CDR3 region is CASSGTGTGLGYTF. CDR3 DNA sequence: TGTGCCAGCAGTGGAACCGGGACAGGGCTTGGCTACACCTTC.

This clone was seen more than once but under ten times. This sequence joins TRBV11-2 and TRBJ2-2, with D perhaps matching TRBD2 (5 bases). V was trimmed by 8 bases and J by 3 bases, leaving 16 bases between them. Germline CDR1 and CDR2: SGHAT and FQNNGV. The CDR3 sequence is 15 residues long. The CDR3: CASHQRAGYTGELFF. CDR3 coding DNA: TGTGCCAGCCACCAGAGGGCAGGATACACCGGGGAGCTGTTTTTT.

This chain connects TRBV10-1 to TRBJ2-1; 9 bases are shared with TRBD2. V gave up 4 bases and J gave up 2 bases; unmatched junction bases: 6. The CDR3 length is 16 residues. Per germline, CDR1 WNHNN and CDR2 SYGVQD (reference sequence). CDR3 DNA: TGCGCCAGCAGTGGCCGGCGGGGGGGACCCTACAATGAGCAGTTCTTC. Its protein product is CASSGRRGGPYNEQFF.

This rearrangement joins TRBV19 to TRBJ1-2, with D perhaps TRBD1 (6 bases). The germline V and J ends were trimmed by 7 bases and 6 bases, with 21 bases remaining between them. CDR1 LNHDA and CDR2 SQIVND come from the germline V gene (reference sequence). The CDR3 length is 15 residues. DNA of the CDR3: TGTGCCAGTACCTACCCTTACTCGGGGGCTGATGGCTACACCTTC. Translating gives CASTYPYSGADGYTF.

This chain connects TRBV7-2 to TRBJ2-7; D is unresolved. The CDR3 covers 14 residues. CDR1 and CDR2 (germline): SGHTA, FQGNSA. V lost 0 bases, J lost 0 bases, and 6 bases lay in between. The CDR3 protein is CASSLALSSYEQYF. CDR3 DNA sequence: TGTGCCAGCAGCTTAGCGCTCAGCTCCTACGAGCAGTACTTC. Variable domain in full (rest from reference TRBV7-2 and TRBJ2-7): GAGVSQSPSNKVTEKGKDVELRCDPISGHTALYWYRQSLGQGLEFLIYFQGNSAPDKSGLPSDRFSAERTGGSVSTLTIQRTQQEDSAVYLCASSLALSSYEQYFGPGTRLTVT.

The rearrangement links TRBV5-4 to TRBJ2-3, with D tentatively TRBD2 (5 bases). Germline V gives CDR1 SGHNT, CDR2 YYREEE (reference sequence). With 4 bases removed from V and 6 bases from J, the gap between germline ends came to 15 bases. This CDR3 spans 14 amino acids. CDR3 region: CASSLGTRSDTQYF. In DNA form, the CDR3 reads TGTGCCAGCAGCCTGGGAACTAGGTCGGATACGCAGTATTTT.

This chain links TRBV2 with TRBJ1-6; D is unresolved. This CDR3 comprises 13 residues. V was cut by 8 bases and J by 7 bases, with 12 bases left in between. Germline V gene sequence: CDR1 SNHLY, CDR2 FYNNEI. This CDR3 is CASLDRKNSPLHF. The CDR3 bases are TGTGCCAGCTTGGATCGGAAGAATTCACCCCTCCACTTT.

The chain recombines TRBV27 with TRBJ2-7; D is possibly TRBD1 (5 bases). The germline CDR1 and CDR2 sequences are MNHEY and SMNVEV (reference sequence). Trimming pared 2 bases from V and 3 bases from J, leaving 11 bases between. CDR3 length: 14 residues. The CDR3 nucleotides are TGTGCCAGCAGTTTACAGGGCCCTCGCTACGAGCAGTACTTC. Its translation is CASSLQGPRYEQYF.

The chain carries TRBV7-2 and TRBJ1-1; unclear D gene. V was cut by 5 bases and J by 5 bases, with 15 bases left in between. Germline CDR1 reads SGHTA; CDR2 reads FQGNSA. There are 14 residues in the CDR3. CDR3 sequence: CASSRSPERTEAFF. The CDR3 nucleotides read TGTGCCAGCAGCCGTAGCCCGGAGAGGACTGAAGCTTTCTTT.